This TCR beta chain was sequenced for a study of cytomegalovirus exposure and HLA in healthy donors. The data were produced by immunoSEQ multiplex PCR, yet TCRdb's version contains in-frame clones alone and is incomplete. Of about 180,000 clones in the sample, less than 85% were seen once. For this clone: Its antigen remains unidentified.

Points from the study as a whole: There were 150 to 200 TCR beta chains listed as cytomegalovirus-associated.

Trimming took off 1 base at V and 5 bases at J, with 18 bases between the two ends. The V gene's germline CDR1 is SGHTA and CDR2 FQGTGA. The CDR3 consists of 16 residues. This chain links TRBV7-3 with TRBJ2-7, with a weak D call TRBD2 (6 bases). Material for sequencing was PBMCs. The sequence derives from a man younger than 30 in good health and CMV-seropositive. The DNA for the CDR3 is TGTGCCAGCAGCTTAAAACCCCCGTGGAGGGTCCACGAGCAGTACTTC. Translating it yields CASSLKPPWRVHEQYF.